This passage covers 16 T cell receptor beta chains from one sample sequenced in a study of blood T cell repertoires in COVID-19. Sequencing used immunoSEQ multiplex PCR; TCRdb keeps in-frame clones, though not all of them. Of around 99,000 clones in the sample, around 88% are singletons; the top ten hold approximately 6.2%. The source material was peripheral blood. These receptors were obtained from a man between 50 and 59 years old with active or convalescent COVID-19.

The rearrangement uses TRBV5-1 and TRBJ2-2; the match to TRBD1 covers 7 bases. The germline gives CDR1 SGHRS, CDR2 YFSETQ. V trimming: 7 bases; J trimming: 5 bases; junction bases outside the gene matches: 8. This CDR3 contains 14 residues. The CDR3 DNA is TGCGCCAGCGGTCTGGGGACAGCGACCGGGGAGCTGTTTTTT. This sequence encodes CASGLGTATGELFF.

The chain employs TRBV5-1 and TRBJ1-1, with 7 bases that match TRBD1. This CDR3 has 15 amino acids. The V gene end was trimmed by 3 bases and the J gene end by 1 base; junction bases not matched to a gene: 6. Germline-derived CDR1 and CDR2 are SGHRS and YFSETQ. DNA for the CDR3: TGCGCCAGCAGCTGGGGAACAGGGGCGAACACTGAAGCTTTCTTT. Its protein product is CASSWGTGANTEAFF. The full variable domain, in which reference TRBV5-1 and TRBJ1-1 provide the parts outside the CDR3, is KAGVTQTPRYLIKTRGQQVTLSCSPISGHRSVSWYQQTPGQGLQFLFEYFSETQRNKGNFPGRFSGRQFSNSRSEMNVSTLELGDSALYLCASSWGTGANTEAFFGQGTRLTVV.

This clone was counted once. The CDR3 DNA reads TGCGCCAGCAGCCCGGGACAGGGAGAGCACTCACCCCTCCACTTT. This sequence encodes CASSPGQGEHSPLHF. V gene TRBV5-1 combines with J gene TRBJ1-6; 9 bases match TRBD1. The CDR3 runs 15 residues. Germline V lookup: CDR1 SGHRS, CDR2 YFSETQ. V shed 4 bases and J 10 bases; nucleotides not matched to a gene: 9. The complete variable domain, with remaining parts taken from reference TRBV5-1 and TRBJ1-6, reads KAGVTQTPRYLIKTRGQQVTLSCSPISGHRSVSWYQQTPGQGLQFLFEYFSETQRNKGNFPGRFSGRQFSNSRSEMNVSTLELGDSALYLCASSPGQGEHSPLHFGNGTRLTVT.

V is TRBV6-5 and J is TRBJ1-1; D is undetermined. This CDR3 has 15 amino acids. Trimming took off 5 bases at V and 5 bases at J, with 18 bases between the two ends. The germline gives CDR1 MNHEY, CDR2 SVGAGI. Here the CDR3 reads CASSRQSPPGTEAFF. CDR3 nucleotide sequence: TGTGCCAGCAGTCGCCAGTCCCCCCCGGGAACTGAAGCTTTCTTT.

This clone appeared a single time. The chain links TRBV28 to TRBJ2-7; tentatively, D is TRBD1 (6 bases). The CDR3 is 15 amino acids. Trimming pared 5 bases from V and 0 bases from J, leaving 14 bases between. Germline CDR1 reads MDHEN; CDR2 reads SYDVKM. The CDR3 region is CASSQGTITSYEQYF. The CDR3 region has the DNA TGTGCCAGCAGTCAAGGGACAATAACCTCCTACGAGCAGTACTTC.

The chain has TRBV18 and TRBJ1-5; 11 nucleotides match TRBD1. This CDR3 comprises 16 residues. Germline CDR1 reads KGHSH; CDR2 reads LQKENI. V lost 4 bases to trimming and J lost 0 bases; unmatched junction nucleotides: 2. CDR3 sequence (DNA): TGTGCCAGCTCACGGGGACAGGGGGATAGCAATCAGCCCCAGCATTTT. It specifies CASSRGQGDSNQPQHF.

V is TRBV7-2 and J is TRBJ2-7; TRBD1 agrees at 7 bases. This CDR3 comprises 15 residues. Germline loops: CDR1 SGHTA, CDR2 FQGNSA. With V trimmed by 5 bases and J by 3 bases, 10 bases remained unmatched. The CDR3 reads CASSPPGTVYYEQYF. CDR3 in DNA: TGTGCCAGCAGCCCCCCCGGGACAGTGTACTACGAGCAGTACTTC.

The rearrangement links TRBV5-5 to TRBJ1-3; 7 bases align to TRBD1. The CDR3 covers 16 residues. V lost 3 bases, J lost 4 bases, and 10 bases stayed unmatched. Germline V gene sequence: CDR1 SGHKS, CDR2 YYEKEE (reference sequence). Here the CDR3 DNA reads TGTGCCAGCAGCTGGGCGACAGGGTTGGGGGGAAACACCATATATTTT. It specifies CASSWATGLGGNTIYF. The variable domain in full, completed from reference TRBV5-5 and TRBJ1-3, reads DAGVTQSPTHLIKTRGQQVTLRCSPISGHKSVSWYQQVLGQGPQFIFQYYEKEERGRGNFPDRFSARQFPNYSSELNVNALLLGDSALYLCASSWATGLGGNTIYFGEGSWLTVV.

The chain's CDR3 is CASRLLVASGRGDEQFF. The CDR3 bases are TGCGCCAGCAGACTTCTAGTGGCGAGCGGGCGGGGCGATGAGCAGTTCTTC. This rearrangement joins TRBV4-1 to TRBJ2-1, with D maybe TRBD2 (6 bases). Germline V gives CDR1 MGHRA, CDR2 YSYEKL. The CDR3 consists of 17 residues. Trimming removed 6 bases at V and 8 bases at J, with 26 bases between.

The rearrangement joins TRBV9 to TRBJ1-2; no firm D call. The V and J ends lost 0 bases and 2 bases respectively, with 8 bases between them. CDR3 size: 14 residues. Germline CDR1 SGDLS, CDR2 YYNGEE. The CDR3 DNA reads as TGTGCCAGCAGCGTAGAGCAGGTGAACTATGGCTACACCTTC. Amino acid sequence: CASSVEQVNYGYTF. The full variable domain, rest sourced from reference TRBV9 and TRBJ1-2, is DSGVTQTPKHLITATGQRVTLRCSPRSGDLSVYWYQQSLDQGLQFLIQYYNGEERAKGNILERFSAQQFPDLHSELNLSSLELGDSALYFCASSVEQVNYGYTFGSGTRLTVV.

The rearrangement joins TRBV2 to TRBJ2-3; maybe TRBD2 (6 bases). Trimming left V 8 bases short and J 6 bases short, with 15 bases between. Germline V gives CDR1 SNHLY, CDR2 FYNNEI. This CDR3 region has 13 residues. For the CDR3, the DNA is TGTGCCAGCGGGGGGACCCGGGGCGATACGCAGTATTTT. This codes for CASGGTRGDTQYF.

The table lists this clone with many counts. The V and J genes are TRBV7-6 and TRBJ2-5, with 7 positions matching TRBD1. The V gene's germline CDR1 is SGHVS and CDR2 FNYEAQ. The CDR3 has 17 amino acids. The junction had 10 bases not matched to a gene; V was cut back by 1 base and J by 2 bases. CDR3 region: CASSLGPSGTDQETQYF. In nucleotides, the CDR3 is TGTGCCAGCAGCTTAGGCCCCTCCGGGACAGATCAAGAGACCCAGTACTTC.

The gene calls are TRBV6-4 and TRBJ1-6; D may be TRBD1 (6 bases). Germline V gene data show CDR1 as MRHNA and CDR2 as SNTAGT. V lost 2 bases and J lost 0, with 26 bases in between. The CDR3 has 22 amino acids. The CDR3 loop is CASSDTNVDRKQLSSYNSPLHF. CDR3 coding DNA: TGTGCCAGCAGTGACACGAACGTAGACAGGAAGCAACTTAGCTCCTATAATTCACCCCTCCACTTT.

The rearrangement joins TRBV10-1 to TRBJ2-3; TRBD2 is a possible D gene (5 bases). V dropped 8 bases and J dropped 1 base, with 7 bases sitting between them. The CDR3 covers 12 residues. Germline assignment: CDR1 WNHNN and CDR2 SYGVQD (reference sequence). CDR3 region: CASEGGTDTQYF. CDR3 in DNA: TGCGCCAGCGAGGGAGGCACAGATACGCAGTATTTT.

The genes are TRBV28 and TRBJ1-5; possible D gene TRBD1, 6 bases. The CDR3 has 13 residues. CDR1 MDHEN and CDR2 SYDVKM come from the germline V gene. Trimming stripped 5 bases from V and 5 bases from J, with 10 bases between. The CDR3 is CASSLQGDQPQHF. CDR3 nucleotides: TGTGCCAGCAGTCTACAGGGAGATCAGCCCCAGCATTTT.

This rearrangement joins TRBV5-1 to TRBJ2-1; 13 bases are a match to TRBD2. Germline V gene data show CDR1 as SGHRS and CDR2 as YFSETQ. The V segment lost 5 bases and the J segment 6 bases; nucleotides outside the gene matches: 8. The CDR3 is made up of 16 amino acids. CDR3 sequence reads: CASRMTGLAGVNEQFF. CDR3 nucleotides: TGCGCCAGCAGGATGACCGGACTAGCGGGAGTCAATGAGCAGTTCTTC. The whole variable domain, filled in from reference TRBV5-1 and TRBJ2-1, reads KAGVTQTPRYLIKTRGQQVTLSCSPISGHRSVSWYQQTPGQGLQFLFEYFSETQRNKGNFPGRFSGRQFSNSRSEMNVSTLELGDSALYLCASRMTGLAGVNEQFFGPGTRLTVL.